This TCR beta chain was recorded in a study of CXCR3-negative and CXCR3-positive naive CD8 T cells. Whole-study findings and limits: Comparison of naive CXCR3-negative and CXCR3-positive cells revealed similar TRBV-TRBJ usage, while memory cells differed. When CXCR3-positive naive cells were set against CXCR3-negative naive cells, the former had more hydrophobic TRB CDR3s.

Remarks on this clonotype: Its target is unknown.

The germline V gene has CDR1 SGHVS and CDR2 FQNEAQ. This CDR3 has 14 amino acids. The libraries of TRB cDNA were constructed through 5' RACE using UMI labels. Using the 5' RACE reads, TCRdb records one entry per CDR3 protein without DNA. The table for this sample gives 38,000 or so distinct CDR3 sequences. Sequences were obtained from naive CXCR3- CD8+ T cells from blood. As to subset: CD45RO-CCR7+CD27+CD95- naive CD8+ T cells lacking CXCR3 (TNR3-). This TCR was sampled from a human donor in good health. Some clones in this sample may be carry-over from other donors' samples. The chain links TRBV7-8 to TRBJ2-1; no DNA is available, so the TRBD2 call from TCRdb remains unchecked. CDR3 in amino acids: CASSTPREGNEQFF.